This entry concerns a single T cell receptor beta chain. The sample comes from a study of OX40 agonist ivuxolimab in advanced cancers. Study in general: Three individuals attained partial responses, comprising one hepatocellular carcinoma case and two cutaneous melanoma cases.

With 0 bases removed from V and 0 bases from J, the gap between germline ends came to 6 bases. Germline-derived CDR1 and CDR2 are MNHEY and SVGAGI. CDR3 size: 15 residues. Clones were read by immunoSEQ multiplex PCR, and TCRdb kept only the in-frame ones, dropping some. Of 75,000 to 90,000 clones listed, about 90% are singletons. This material consisted of CD4+ or CD8+ T cells sorted from blood, taken in a trial of the OX40 agonist ivuxolimab. The chain has TRBV6-5 and TRBJ1-3; D gene ambiguous. The clonotype was recovered from an adult with an advanced solid tumor such as melanoma, head and neck, liver or kidney cancer. For the CDR3, the DNA is TGTGCCAGCAGTTACTCCCAGACCTCTGGAAACACCATATATTTT. This codes for CASSYSQTSGNTIYF.